Presented here are 6 T cell receptor beta chains from one specimen sequenced in a study of identifying expanded T cells in peripheral blood (dated by TCRdb to the late 2010s). The receptor library was made with the immunoSEQ multiplex PCR assay. Sourced from immuneACCESS, this table was stored by TCRdb with only in-frame sequences that have V and J called. A share of the clones is absent; for the studies checked, an unresolved V gene accounts for under half, and the remainder has no known explanation. The sample table shows more than 45,000 clones, and around 81% are seen once. Roughly 18% of the sample is held by the ten biggest clonotypes. Sequencing used blood. All receptors derive from a person between 18 and 75 years old in good health.

The gene calls are TRBV18 and TRBJ2-1, with D tentatively TRBD2 (5 bases). V was shortened by 3 bases and J by 9 bases, with 15 bases between the two germline ends. This CDR3 has 14 residues. Germline CDR1 and CDR2: KGHSH and LQKENI. The CDR3 nucleotides are TGTGCCAGCTCACCGAAATCTAGCTACGGTGAGCAGTTCTTC. Its protein is CASSPKSSYGEQFF. The complete variable domain, with remaining parts taken from reference TRBV18 and TRBJ2-1, reads NAGVMQNPRHLVRRRGQEARLRCSPMKGHSHVYWYRQLPEEGLKFMVYLQKENIIDESGMPKERFSAEFPKEGPSILRIQQVVRGDSAAYFCASSPKSSYGEQFFGPGTRLTVL.

The J gene is TRBJ1-5, the V gene TRBV7-9; 10 bases line up with TRBD1. The CDR3 extends over 12 amino acids. CDR1 is SEHNR, CDR2 FQNEAQ, per germline (reference sequence). With 9 bases clipped from V and 5 bases from J, the junction kept 1 base outside the gene matches. This CDR3 reads CASGQGDQPQHF. The CDR3 nucleotides are TGTGCCAGTGGACAGGGGGATCAGCCCCAGCATTTT.

The genes are TRBV11-2 and TRBJ1-3, with TRBD1 as a possible D gene (5 bases). The germline V gene encodes CDR1 SGHAT and CDR2 FQNNGV. The CDR3 is 13 amino acids. Trimming took off 3 bases at V and 10 bases at J, with 13 bases between the two ends. CDR3 sequence (DNA): TGTGCCAGCAGCTTGGGGACCCACAGGACCATATATTTT. It translates to CASSLGTHRTIYF.

V and J are TRBV5-6 and TRBJ2-7, with D perhaps TRBD2 (6 bases). The CDR3 contains 16 residues. The germline CDR1 and CDR2 sequences are SGHDT and YYEEEE. V lost 2 bases and J lost 7, with 22 bases in between. CDR3 region: CASSFRPGVVLGEQYF. In nucleotides, the CDR3 is TGTGCCAGCAGCTTCAGACCGGGAGTGGTTCTGGGAGAGCAGTACTTC.

V gene TRBV19 combines with J gene TRBJ2-6; the match to TRBD1 covers 10 bases. Germline values: CDR1 LNHDA, CDR2 SQIVND (reference sequence). This CDR3 has 19 amino acids. With V trimmed by 4 bases and J by 2 bases, 11 bases remained unmatched. The CDR3 nucleotides are TGTGCCAGTAGTAGATCCCCCCGGGACAGGGGTCCTGGGGCCAACGTCCTGACTTTC. This codes for CASSRSPRDRGPGANVLTF.

The chain joins TRBV10-3 to TRBJ1-1, with D maybe TRBD1 (6 bases). V dropped 10 bases and J dropped 4 bases, with 16 bases sitting between them. The CDR3 is 13 residues long. From germline, CDR1 is ENHRY and CDR2 SYGVKD. The CDR3 sequence: CATDHGQSTEAFF. The CDR3 nucleotides read TGTGCCACCGACCACGGACAGTCCACTGAAGCTTTCTTT.